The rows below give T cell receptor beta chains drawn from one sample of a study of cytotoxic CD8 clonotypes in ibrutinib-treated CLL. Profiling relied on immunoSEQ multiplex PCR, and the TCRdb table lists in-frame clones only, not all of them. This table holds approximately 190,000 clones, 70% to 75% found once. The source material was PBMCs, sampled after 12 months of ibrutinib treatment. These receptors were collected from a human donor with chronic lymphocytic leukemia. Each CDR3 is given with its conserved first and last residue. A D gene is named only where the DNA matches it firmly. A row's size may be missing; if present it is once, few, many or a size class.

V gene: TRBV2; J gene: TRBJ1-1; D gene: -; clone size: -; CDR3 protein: CASSTQGLDTEAFF; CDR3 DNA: TGTGCCAGCAGTACTCAGGGTTTGGACACTGAAGCTTTCTTT
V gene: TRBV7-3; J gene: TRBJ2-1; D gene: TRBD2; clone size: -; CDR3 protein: CASSTSGSYNEQFF; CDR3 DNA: TGTGCCAGCAGCACAAGCGGGAGCTACAATGAGCAGTTCTTC
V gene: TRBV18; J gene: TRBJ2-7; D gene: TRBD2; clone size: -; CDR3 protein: CASSPTRTSGSSYEQYF; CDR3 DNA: TGTGCCAGCTCACCAACCCGAACTAGCGGGAGCTCCTACGAGCAGTACTTC
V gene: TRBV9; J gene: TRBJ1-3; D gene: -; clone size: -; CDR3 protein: CASSVTGTGNTIYF; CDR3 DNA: TGTGCCAGCAGCGTAACAGGGACTGGAAACACCATATATTTT
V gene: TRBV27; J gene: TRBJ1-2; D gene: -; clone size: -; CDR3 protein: CASSFPQGRGYTF; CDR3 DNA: TGTGCCAGCAGTTTTCCTCAGGGCCGTGGCTACACCTTC
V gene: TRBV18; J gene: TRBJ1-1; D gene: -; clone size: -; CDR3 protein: CASSPSLSNTEAFF; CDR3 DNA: TGTGCCAGCTCACCTAGTCTCTCGAACACTGAAGCTTTCTTT
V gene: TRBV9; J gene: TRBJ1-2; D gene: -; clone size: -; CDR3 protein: CASSVMGLGYTF; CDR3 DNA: TGTGCCAGCAGCGTTATGGGTCTAGGCTACACCTTC
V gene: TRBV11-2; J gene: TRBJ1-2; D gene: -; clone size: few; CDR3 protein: CAAGADTNYGYTF; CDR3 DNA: TGTGCCGCTGGGGCAGACACTAACTATGGCTACACCTTC
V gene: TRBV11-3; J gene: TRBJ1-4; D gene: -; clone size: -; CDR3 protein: CASSHTDHREKLFF; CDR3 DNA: TGTGCCAGCAGTCATACAGATCACCGTGAAAAACTGTTTTTT
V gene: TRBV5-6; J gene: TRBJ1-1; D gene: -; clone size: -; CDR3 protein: CASSLEEMNTEAFF; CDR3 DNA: TGTGCCAGCAGCTTGGAGGAGATGAACACTGAAGCTTTCTTT
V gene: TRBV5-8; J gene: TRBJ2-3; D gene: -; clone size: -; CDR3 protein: CATTGLTDTQYF; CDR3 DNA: TGTGCCACTACCGGGCTCACAGATACGCAGTATTTT
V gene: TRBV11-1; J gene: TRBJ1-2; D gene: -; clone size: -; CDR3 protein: CASSLASWGSYGYTF; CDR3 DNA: TGTGCCAGCAGCTTAGCTTCGTGGGGATCCTATGGCTACACCTTC
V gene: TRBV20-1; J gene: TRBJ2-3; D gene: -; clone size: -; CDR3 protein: CSARSAPF; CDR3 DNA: TGCAGTGCTAGATCCGCACCTTTT
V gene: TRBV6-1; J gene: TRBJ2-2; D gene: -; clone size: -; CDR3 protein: CASNLGGRELFF; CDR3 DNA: TGTGCCAGTAATCTTGGGGGTAGGGAGCTGTTTTTT
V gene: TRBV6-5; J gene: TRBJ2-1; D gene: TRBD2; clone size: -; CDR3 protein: CASQRGLSNEQFF; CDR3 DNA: TGTGCCAGTCAGCGGGGACTTTCCAATGAGCAGTTCTTC
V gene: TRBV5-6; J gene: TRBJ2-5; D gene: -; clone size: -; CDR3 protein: CASSLSLQETQYF; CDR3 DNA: TGTGCCAGCAGCTTGTCACTCCAAGAGACCCAGTACTTC
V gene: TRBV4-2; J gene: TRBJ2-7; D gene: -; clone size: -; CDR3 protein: CASSQAQGGEQYF; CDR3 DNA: TGTGCCAGCAGCCAAGCCCAAGGCGGCGAGCAGTACTTC
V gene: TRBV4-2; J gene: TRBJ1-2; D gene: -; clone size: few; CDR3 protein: CASSPSGSPRAGYTF; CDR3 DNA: TGTGCCAGCAGCCCATCCGGGTCTCCCAGGGCGGGCTACACCTTC
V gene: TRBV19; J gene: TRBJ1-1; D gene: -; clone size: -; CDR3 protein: CASKTPMNTEAFF; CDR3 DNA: TGTGCCAGTAAGACACCTATGAACACTGAAGCTTTCTTT
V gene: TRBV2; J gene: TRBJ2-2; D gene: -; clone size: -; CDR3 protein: CASSVPRGTGELFF; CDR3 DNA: TGTGCCAGCAGTGTTCCAAGGGGCACCGGGGAGCTGTTTTTT
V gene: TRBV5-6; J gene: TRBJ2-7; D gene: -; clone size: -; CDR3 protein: CASSSQGRLSYEQYF; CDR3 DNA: TGTGCCAGCAGCTCCCAGGGGCGCTTATCCTACGAGCAGTACTTC
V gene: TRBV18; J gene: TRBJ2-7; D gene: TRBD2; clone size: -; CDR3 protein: CASSPGGGIPYEQYF; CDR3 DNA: TGTGCCAGCTCACCAGGCGGGGGAATTCCCTACGAGCAGTACTTC
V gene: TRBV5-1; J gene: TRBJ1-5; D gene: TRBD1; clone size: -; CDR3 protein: CASGGTGNSNQPQHF; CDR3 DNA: TGCGCCAGCGGGGGGACAGGAAACAGCAATCAGCCCCAGCATTTT
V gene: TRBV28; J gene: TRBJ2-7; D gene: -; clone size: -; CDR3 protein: CASSFLGEEKEQYF; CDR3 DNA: TGTGCCAGCAGTTTCCTCGGGGAGGAGAAAGAGCAGTACTTC
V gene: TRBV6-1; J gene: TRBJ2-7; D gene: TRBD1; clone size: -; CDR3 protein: CASRDRNSYEQYF; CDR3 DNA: TGTGCCAGCAGGGACAGGAACTCCTACGAGCAGTACTTC
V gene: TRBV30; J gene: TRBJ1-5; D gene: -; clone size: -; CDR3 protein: CAWSVRGQLGSNQPQHF; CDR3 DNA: TGTGCCTGGAGTGTACGAGGACAATTAGGGAGCAATCAGCCCCAGCATTTT
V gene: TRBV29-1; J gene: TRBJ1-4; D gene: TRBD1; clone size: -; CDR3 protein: CSVGGTDEKLFF; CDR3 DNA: TGCAGCGTGGGTGGGACAGATGAAAAACTGTTTTTT
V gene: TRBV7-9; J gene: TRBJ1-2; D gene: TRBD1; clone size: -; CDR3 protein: CASSPGTGTYISGYTF; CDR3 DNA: TGTGCCAGCAGCCCCGGGACAGGGACCTACATTAGCGGCTACACCTTC
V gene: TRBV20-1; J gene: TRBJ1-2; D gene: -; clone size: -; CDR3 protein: CSASRAPGYTF; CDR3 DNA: TGCAGTGCTAGTCGGGCGCCTGGCTACACCTTC
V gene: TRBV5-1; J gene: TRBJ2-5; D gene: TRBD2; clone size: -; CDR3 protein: CASRATSGGAEETQYF; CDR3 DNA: TGCGCCAGCAGGGCTACTAGCGGGGGGGCTGAAGAGACCCAGTACTTC
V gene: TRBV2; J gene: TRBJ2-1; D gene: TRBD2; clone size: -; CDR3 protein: CASSDIAGGPRVKANEQFF; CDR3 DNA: TGTGCCAGCAGTGATATAGCGGGGGGGCCGCGGGTTAAGGCCAATGAGCAGTTCTTC
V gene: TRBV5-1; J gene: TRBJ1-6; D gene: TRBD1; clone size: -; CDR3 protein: CASSFYDRAYSNSPLHF; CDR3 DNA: TGCGCCAGCAGCTTTTACGACAGGGCGTACAGTAATTCACCCCTCCACTTT
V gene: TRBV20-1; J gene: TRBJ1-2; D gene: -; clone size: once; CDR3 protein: CSVRPYGYTF; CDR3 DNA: TGCAGTGTAAGGCCCTATGGCTACACCTTC
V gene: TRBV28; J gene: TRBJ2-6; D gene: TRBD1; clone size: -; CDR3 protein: CASSSRDRGGANVLTF; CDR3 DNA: TGTGCCAGCAGTTCCCGGGACAGGGGAGGGGCCAACGTCCTGACTTTC
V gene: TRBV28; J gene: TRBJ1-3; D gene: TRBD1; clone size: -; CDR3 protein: CASRMTGVDTIYF; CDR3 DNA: TGTGCCAGCAGAATGACAGGGGTGGACACCATATATTTT
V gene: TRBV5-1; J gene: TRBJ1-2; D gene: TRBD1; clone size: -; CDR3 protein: CASSFGDRVTYGYTF; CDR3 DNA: TGCGCCAGCAGCTTCGGGGACAGGGTCACATATGGCTACACCTTC
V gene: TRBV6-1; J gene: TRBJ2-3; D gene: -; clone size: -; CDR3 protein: CASSHGGRGTDTQYF; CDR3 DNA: TGTGCCAGCTCCCACGGGGGGCGAGGCACAGATACGCAGTATTTT
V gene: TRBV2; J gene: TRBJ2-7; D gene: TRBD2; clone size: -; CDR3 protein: CASSDRAGGPPEQYF; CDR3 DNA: TGTGCCAGCAGTGACCGGGCGGGAGGGCCTCCCGAGCAGTACTTC
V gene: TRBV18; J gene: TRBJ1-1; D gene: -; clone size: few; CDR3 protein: CASSPLGPNTEAFF; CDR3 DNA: TGTGCCAGCTCACCTCTTGGGCCGAACACTGAAGCTTTCTTT
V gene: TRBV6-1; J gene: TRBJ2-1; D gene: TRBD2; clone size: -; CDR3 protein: CASITLAGAMSEQFF; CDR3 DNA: TGTGCCAGCATTACCCTAGCGGGAGCGATGAGTGAGCAGTTCTTC
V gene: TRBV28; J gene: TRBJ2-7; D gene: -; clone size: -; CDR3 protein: CASTTRVYEQYF; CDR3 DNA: TGTGCCAGCACAACTAGGGTTTACGAGCAGTACTTC
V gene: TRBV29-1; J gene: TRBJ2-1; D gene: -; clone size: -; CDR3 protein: CSVEDPGASYNEQFF; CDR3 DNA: TGCAGCGTTGAAGACCCTGGGGCTTCTTACAATGAGCAGTTCTTC
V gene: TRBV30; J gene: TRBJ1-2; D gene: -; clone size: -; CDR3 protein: CACEIRAGFSGGYTF; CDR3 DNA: TGTGCCTGCGAGATCCGTGCAGGGTTCTCGGGAGGCTACACCTTC
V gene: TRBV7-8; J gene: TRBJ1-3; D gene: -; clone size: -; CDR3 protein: CASSPETGTTTIYF; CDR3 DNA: TGTGCCAGCAGCCCAGAAACAGGAACTACTACCATATATTTT
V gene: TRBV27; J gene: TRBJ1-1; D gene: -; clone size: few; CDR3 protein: CASSFGTEAFF; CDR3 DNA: TGTGCCAGCAGTTTTGGCACTGAAGCTTTCTTT
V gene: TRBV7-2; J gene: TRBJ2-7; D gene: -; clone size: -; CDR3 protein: CASSLTQGEAEQYF; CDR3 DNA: TGTGCCAGCAGCTTAACACAGGGTGAGGCCGAGCAGTACTTC
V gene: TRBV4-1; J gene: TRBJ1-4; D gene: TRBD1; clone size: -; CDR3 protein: CASSQGPDRDEKLFF; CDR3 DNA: TGCGCCAGCAGCCAAGGGCCCGACAGGGATGAAAAACTGTTTTTT
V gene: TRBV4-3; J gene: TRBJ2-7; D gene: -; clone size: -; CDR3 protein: CASSQSYGSPSYEQYF; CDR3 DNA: TGCGCCAGCAGCCAAAGTTACGGGAGCCCCTCCTACGAGCAGTACTTC
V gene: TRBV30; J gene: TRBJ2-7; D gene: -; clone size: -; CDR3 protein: CAWSTGNSYEQYF; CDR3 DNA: TGTGCCTGGAGTACAGGGAATTCCTACGAGCAGTACTTC
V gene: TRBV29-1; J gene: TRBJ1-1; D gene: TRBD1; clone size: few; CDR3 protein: CSVADRGGTEAFF; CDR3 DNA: TGCAGCGTAGCGGACAGGGGTGGGACTGAAGCTTTCTTT
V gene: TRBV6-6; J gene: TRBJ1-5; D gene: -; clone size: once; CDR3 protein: CASRHRERFQPQHF; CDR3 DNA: TGTGCCAGCCGGCACAGGGAGCGGTTCCAGCCCCAGCATTTT
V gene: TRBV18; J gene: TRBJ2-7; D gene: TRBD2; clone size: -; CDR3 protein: CASSRERDLREQYF; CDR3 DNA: TGTGCCAGCTCACGAGAGCGGGACCTTCGCGAGCAGTACTTC
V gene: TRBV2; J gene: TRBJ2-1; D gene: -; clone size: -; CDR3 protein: CASRDGNYNEQFF; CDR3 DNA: TGTGCCAGCAGGGACGGAAATTACAATGAGCAGTTCTTC
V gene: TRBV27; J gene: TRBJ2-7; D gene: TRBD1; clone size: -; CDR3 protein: CASARDRGFEQYF; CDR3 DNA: TGTGCCAGCGCGCGGGACAGGGGGTTCGAGCAGTACTTC
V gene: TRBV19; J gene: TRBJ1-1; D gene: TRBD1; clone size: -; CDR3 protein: CASRGTGLTTEAFF; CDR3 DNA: TGTGCCAGTAGAGGGACAGGGCTCACCACTGAAGCTTTCTTT
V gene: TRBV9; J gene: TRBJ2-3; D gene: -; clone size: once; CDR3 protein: CASTELAVDTQYF; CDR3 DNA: TGTGCCAGCACGGAACTAGCAGTTGATACGCAGTATTTT
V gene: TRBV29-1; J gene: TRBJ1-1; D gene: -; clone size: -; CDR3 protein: CSVVPVTEAFF; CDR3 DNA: TGCAGCGTTGTCCCTGTCACTGAAGCTTTCTTT
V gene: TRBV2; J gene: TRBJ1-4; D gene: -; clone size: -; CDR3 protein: CASSEGYEKLFF; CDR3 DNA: TGTGCCAGCAGTGAAGGATACGAAAAACTGTTTTTT
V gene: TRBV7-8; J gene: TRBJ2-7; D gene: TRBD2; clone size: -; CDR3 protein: CASKHLSASGTYEQYF; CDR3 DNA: TGTGCCAGCAAGCACTTGTCGGCTAGCGGGACGTACGAGCAGTACTTC
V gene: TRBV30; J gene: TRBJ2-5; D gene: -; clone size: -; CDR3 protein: CAWSPGAETQYF; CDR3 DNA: TGTGCCTGGTCCCCCGGGGCGGAGACCCAGTACTTC